This T cell receptor (beta chain) was identified during a study of beta chain features in type 1 diabetes. Study in general: On cell yields, gender and age, patients and healthy donors were similar.

This clone was recorded a few times. The antigen remains unidentified. A sort by CD45RO/CCR7/CD25/CD127/CD95/CD27 yielded CD4+ naive, central memory, regulatory and stem cell-like memory cells. The study's findings and limits: Cells expressing TCR highly could be over-represented by cDNA sequencing.

Isolated RNA was reverse transcribed in full, so expressed TCRB transcripts were sequenced. Sequencing was performed with immunoSEQ multiplex PCR; in TCRdb, only in-frame clones are kept and a portion is missing. The sample shows approximately 170,000 clones, less than 9.5% of them seen only once. The receptor's source is a woman between 18 and 30 years old in good health. The sequencing input was central memory CD4+ T cells from blood.

CDR3 sequence: CASSLISGGTDTQYF. The CDR3 nucleotides are TGTGCCAGCAGCTTAATTAGCGGAGGCACAGATACGCAGTATTTT. The chain combines TRBV7-9 with TRBJ2-3; the D gene is possibly TRBD2 (6 bases). Germline V gene sequence: CDR1 SEHNR, CDR2 FQNEAQ (reference sequence). V gave up 2 bases and J gave up 1 base, with 10 bases separating them. CDR3 length equals 15 residues. Using reference TRBV7-9 and TRBJ2-3 for the parts outside the CDR3, the full variable domain is DTGVSQNPRHKITKRGQNVTFRCDPISEHNRLYWYRQTLGQGPEFLTYFQNEAQLEKSRLLSDRFSAERPKGSFSTLEIQRTEQGDSAMYLCASSLISGGTDTQYFGPGTRLTVL.